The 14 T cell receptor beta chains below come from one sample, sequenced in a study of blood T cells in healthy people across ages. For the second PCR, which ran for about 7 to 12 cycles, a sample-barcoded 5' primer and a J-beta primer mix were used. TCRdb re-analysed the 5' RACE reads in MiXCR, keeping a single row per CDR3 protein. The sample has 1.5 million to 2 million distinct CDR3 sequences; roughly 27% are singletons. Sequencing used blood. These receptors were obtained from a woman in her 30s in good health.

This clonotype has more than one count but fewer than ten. The CDR3 bases are TGTGCCAGCAGCGCCGGGACGGCCGGGATGTCGGCGCAGTATTTT. Its translation: CASSAGTAGMSAQYF. The rearrangement links TRBV7-2 to TRBJ2-3; TRBD1 or TRBD2 may be the D gene (5 bases each). Trimming cost V 5 bases and J 10 bases, with 22 bases left between them. The CDR3 runs 15 residues. In germline, CDR1 is SGHTA, CDR2 FQGNSA.

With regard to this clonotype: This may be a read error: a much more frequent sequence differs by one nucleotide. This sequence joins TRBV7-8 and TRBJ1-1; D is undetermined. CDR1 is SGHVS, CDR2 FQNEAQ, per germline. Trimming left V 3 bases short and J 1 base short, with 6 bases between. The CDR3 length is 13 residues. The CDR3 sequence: CASSFVRNTEAFF. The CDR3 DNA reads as TGTGCCAGCAGCTTCGTCAGGAACACTGAAGCTTTCTTT.

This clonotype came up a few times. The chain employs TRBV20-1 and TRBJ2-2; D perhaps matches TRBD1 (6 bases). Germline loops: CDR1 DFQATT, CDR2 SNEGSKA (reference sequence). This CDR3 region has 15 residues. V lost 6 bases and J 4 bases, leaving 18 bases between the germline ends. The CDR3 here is CSALRGAESTGELFF. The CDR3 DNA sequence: TGCAGTGCCCTCAGGGGAGCGGAGAGCACCGGGGAGCTGTTTTTT.

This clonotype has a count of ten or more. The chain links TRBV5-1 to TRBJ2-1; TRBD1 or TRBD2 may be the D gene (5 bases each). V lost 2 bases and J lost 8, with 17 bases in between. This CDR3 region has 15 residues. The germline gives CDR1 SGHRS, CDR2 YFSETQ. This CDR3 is CASSLQNRGVDEQFF. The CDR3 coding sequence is TGCGCCAGCAGCTTACAGAATAGGGGAGTCGATGAGCAGTTCTTC.

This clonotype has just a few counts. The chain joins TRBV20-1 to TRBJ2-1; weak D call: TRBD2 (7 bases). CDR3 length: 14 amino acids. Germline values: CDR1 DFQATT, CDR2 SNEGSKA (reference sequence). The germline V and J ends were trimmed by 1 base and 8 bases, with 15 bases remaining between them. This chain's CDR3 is CSARVSGGCDEQFF. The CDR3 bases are TGCAGTGCTAGAGTGTCGGGGGGCTGCGATGAGCAGTTCTTC.

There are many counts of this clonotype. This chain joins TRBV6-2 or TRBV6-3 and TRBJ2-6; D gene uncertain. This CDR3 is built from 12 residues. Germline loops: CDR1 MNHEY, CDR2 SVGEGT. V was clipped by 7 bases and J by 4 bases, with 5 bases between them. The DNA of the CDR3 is TGTGCCAGCACAGAAGGGGCCAACGTCCTGACTTTC. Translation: CASTEGANVLTF.

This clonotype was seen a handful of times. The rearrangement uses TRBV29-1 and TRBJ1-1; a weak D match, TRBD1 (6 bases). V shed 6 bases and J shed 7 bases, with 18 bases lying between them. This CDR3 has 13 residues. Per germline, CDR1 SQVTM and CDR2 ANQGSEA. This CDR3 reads CSVTGTTPREAFF. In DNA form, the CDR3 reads TGCAGCGTCACTGGGACAACCCCGCGTGAAGCTTTCTTT.

The CDR3 nucleotides are TGTGCCAGCAGTGACAGCGGGGGGGGCGGGGATACGCAGTATTTT. Translated: CASSDSGGGGDTQYF. The chain joins TRBV2 to TRBJ2-3; TRBD2 matches 10 bases. Trimming removed 3 bases from V and 6 bases from J; junction bases left unmatched: 6. The CDR3 consists of 15 residues. Germline V gives CDR1 SNHLY, CDR2 FYNNEI.

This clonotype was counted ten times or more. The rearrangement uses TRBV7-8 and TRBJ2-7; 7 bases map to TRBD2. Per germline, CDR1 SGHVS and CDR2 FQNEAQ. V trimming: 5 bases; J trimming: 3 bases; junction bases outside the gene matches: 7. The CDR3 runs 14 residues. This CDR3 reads CASSGREGNYEQYF. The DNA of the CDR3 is TGTGCCAGCAGCGGCAGGGAGGGGAACTACGAGCAGTACTTC. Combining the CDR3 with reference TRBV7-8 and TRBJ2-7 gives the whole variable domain GAGVSQSPRYKVAKRGQDVALRCDPISGHVSLFWYQQALGQGPEFLTYFQNEAQLDKSGLPSDRFFAERPEGSVSTLKIQRTQQEDSAVYLCASSGREGNYEQYFGPGTRLTVT.

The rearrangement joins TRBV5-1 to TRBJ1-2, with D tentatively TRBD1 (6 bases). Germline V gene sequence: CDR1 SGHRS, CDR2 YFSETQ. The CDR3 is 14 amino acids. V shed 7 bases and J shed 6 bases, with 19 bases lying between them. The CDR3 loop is CASSAGDRADGYTF. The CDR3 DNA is TGCGCCAGCTCGGCAGGGGACCGGGCTGATGGCTACACCTTC.

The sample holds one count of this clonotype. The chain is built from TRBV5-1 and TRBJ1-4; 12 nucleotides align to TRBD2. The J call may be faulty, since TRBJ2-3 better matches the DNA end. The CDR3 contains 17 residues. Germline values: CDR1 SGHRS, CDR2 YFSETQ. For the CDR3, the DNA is TGCGCCAGCAGCCTCGGACTAGCGGGGACTCCCGGGGATACGCAGTATTTT. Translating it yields CASSLGLAGTPGDTQYF.

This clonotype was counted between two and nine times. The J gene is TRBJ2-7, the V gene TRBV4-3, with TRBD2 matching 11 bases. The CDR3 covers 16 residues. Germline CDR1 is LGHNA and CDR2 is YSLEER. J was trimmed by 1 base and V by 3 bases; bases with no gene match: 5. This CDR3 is CASSQIGTSGSYEQYF. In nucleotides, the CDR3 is TGCGCCAGCAGCCAGATAGGGACTAGCGGTTCCTACGAGCAGTACTTC.

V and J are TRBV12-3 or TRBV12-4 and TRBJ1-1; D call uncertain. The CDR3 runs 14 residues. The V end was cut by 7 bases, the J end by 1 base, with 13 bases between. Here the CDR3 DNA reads TGTGCCAGCACTCGGACGGATGGGAACACTGAAGCTTTCTTT. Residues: CASTRTDGNTEAFF.

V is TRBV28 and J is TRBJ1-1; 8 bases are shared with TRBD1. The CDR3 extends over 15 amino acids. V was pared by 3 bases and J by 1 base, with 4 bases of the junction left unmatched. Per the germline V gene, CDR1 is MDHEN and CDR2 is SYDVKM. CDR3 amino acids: CASSFQGAGNTEAFF. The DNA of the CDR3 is TGTGCCAGCAGTTTTCAGGGGGCAGGGAACACTGAAGCTTTCTTT.